Listed here are 5 T cell receptor beta chains from one sample, sequenced in a study of cytomegalovirus exposure and HLA in healthy donors (TCRdb year 2017). Receptor amplification or capture employed the immunoSEQ multiplex PCR assay. The multiplex PCR relied on a mix of 60 forward primers for TCR Vbeta segments and 13 reverse primers for TCR Jbeta segments. The source is immuneACCESS, and TCRdb retained only in-frame sequences with V and J called. Part of the clones is not carried over; for the studies checked, unresolved V genes explain less than half of this, and the remainder is unexplained. Counted in this sample were over 100,000 clones; roughly 79% of them appeared once. The ten largest make up more than 2% of the sample. Input material: PBMCs. The receptors derive from a woman in her 30s in good health and CMV-seronegative.

V usage is TRBV21-1 and J usage is TRBJ1-5; TRBD1 is the table's D call and was not checked against the DNA. TRBV21-1 is flagged as a pseudogene. The CDR3 covers 14 residues. Here the CDR3 reads CARTRQGVYQPQHF. The CDR3 bases are TGTGCCAGGACCAGACAGGGTGTATATCAGCCCCAGCATTTT.

The chain joins TRBV10-3 to TRBJ2-3; 7 bases agree with TRBD1. Unmatched junction bases numbered 6, after V lost 1 base and J lost 5 bases. In germline, CDR1 is ENHRY, CDR2 SYGVKD. This CDR3 comprises 15 residues. CDR3 in amino acids: CAISEFPTGEDTQYF. CDR3 bases: TGTGCCATCAGTGAGTTCCCCACAGGGGAAGATACGCAGTATTTT.

V usage is TRBV7-2 and J usage is TRBJ2-3; TRBD2 is a possible D gene (6 bases). From germline, CDR1 is SGHTA and CDR2 FQGNSA. V lost 1 base, J lost 2 bases, and 10 bases lay in between. The CDR3 sequence is 15 residues long. Here the CDR3 reads CASSLGVADTDTQYF. CDR3 coding DNA: TGTGCCAGCAGCTTAGGAGTAGCGGACACAGATACGCAGTATTTT.

In DNA, the CDR3 is TGTGCCAGTAGGCAATACAAGAACACTGAAGCTTTCTTT. It encodes CASRQYKNTEAFF. The chain joins TRBV19 to TRBJ1-1; no definite D call. CDR3 size: 13 residues. Germline CDR1 is LNHDA and CDR2 is SQIVND (reference sequence). V gave up 6 bases and J gave up 1 base, with 9 bases separating them.

The chain joins TRBV27 to TRBJ2-1; D is possibly TRBD2 (6 bases). V gave up 1 base and J gave up 9 bases, with 10 bases separating them. Germline values: CDR1 MNHEY, CDR2 SMNVEV (reference sequence). The CDR3 is 13 amino acids. The CDR3 is CASSLWPTSEQFF. DNA for the CDR3: TGTGCCAGCAGTTTATGGCCGACTAGTGAGCAGTTCTTC.